Listed here are 9 T cell receptor beta chains from one sample, sequenced in a study of control samples from healthy donors and cancer patients. This table comes from immunoSEQ multiplex PCR, and its TCRdb copy is limited to in-frame clones, with some not included. The sample shows about 40,000 clones, about 90% of them seen only once. The sample taken for sequencing was PBMCs. Receptors originate from an older woman with lung cancer.

The chain is built from TRBV19 and TRBJ1-1; no clear D gene. V was cut by 3 bases and J by 3 bases, with 11 bases left in between. The CDR3 totals 14 residues. Germline V CDR1 and CDR2: LNHDA, SQIVND (reference sequence). CDR3 protein: CASSIRGLDTEAFF. The CDR3 DNA sequence: TGTGCCAGTAGTATCAGAGGGCTAGACACTGAAGCTTTCTTT.

This sequence joins TRBV11-2 and TRBJ1-6, with D tentatively TRBD1 (6 bases). CDR3 length: 14 amino acids. The ends were cut back, 4 bases at V and 6 bases at J, with 10 bases in the middle. Germline V CDR1 and CDR2: SGHAT, FQNNGV. CDR3 protein: CASSSSDSNSPLHF. The CDR3 DNA sequence: TGTGCCAGCAGCTCCTCGGACAGTAATTCACCCCTCCACTTT.

This sequence joins TRBV19 and TRBJ1-1; 8 bases fit TRBD1. The CDR3 contains 12 residues. Germline V gene data show CDR1 as LNHDA and CDR2 as SQIVND (reference sequence). V was clipped by 10 bases and J by 8 bases; unmatched bases: 9. CDR3 sequence (DNA): TGTGCCACCTTAACAGGGGGTGAAGAAGCTTTCTTT. It specifies CATLTGGEEAFF.

The genes are TRBV10-3 and TRBJ1-2, with 9 bases identical to TRBD1. V lost 6 bases and J lost 7; bases outside the gene matches: 9. The CDR3 is made up of 14 amino acids. In germline, CDR1 is ENHRY, CDR2 SYGVKD. CDR3 loop: CAIREDRGEIGYTF. Written as DNA, the CDR3 is TGTGCCATCAGGGAGGACAGGGGAGAGATTGGCTACACCTTC.

This chain connects TRBV6-6 to TRBJ1-1; 7 positions match TRBD1. The V segment lost 6 bases and the J segment 3 bases; nucleotides outside the gene matches: 16. Germline V lookup: CDR1 MNHNY, CDR2 SVGAGI (reference sequence). The CDR3 runs 17 residues. CDR3 bases: TGTGCCAGCAGGCGACCCGGACAGGTCATGAGAGACACTGAAGCTTTCTTT. Its translation: CASRRPGQVMRDTEAFF.

V usage is TRBV2 and J usage is TRBJ2-1; 7 bases map to TRBD2. This CDR3 contains 13 residues. With V trimmed by 8 bases and J by 9 bases, 10 bases remained unmatched. The germline CDR1 and CDR2 sequences are SNHLY and FYNNEI. The CDR3, as DNA: TGTGCCAGCGGACCTAGCGGATATAGTGAGCAGTTCTTC. As protein: CASGPSGYSEQFF.

V gene TRBV6-2 or TRBV6-3 combines with J gene TRBJ1-3; D ambiguous. The CDR3 is made up of 12 amino acids. CDR1 and CDR2 from the germline V gene are MNHEY and SVGEGT. V lost 8 bases, J lost 7 bases, and 12 bases lay in between. CDR3 DNA sequence: TGTGCCAGCGGCCTCTCCCAGAACACCATATATTTT. Amino acids: CASGLSQNTIYF.

The chain uses TRBV27 and TRBJ1-2; perhaps TRBD1 as D (5 bases). The CDR3 totals 15 residues. CDR1 MNHEY and CDR2 SMNVEV come from the germline V gene (reference sequence). V shed 2 bases and J shed 6 bases, with 16 bases lying between them. CDR3 bases: TGTGCCAGCAGTTTAACTAGTGGGGCCGGAGATGGCTACACCTTC. It specifies CASSLTSGAGDGYTF.

The rearrangement uses TRBV5-1 and TRBJ2-3; 8 bases map to TRBD2. V lost 5 bases, J lost 6 bases, and 2 bases stayed unmatched. This CDR3 contains 12 residues. The germline V gene has CDR1 SGHRS and CDR2 YFSETQ. CDR3 DNA: TGCGCCAGCAGACGGGAGGGGGATACGCAGTATTTT. It is translated as CASRREGDTQYF.